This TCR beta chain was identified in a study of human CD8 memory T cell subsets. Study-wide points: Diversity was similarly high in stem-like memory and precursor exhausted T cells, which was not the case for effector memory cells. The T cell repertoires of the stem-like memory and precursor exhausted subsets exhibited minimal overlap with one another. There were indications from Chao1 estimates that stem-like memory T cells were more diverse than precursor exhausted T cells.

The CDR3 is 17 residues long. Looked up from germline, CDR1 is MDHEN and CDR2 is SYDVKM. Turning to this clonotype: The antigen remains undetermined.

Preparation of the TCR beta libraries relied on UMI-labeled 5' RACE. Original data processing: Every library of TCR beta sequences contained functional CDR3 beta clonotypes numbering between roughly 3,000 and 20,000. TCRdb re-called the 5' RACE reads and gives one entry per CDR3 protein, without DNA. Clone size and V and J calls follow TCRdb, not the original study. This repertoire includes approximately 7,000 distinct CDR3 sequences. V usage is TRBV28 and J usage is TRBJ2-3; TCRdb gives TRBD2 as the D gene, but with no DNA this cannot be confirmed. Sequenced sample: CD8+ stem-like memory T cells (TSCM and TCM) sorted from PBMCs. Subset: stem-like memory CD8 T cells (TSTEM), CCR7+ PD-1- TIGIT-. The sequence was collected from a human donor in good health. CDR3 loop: CASSPKGLAGATDTQYF. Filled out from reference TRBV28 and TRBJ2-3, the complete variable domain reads DVKVTQSSRYLVKRTGEKVFLECVQDMDHENMFWYRQDPGLGLRLIYFSYDVKMKEKGDIPEGYSVSREKKERFSLILESASTNQTSMYLCASSPKGLAGATDTQYFGPGTRLTVL.